This is a list of T cell receptor beta chains from one sample in a study of T cell changes during pregnancy in multiple sclerosis. Assay used: immunoSEQ multiplex PCR; TCRdb lists only in-frame clones, some missing. Counted here are roughly 87,000 clones, about nine tenths occurring once; the ten biggest clones make up roughly 3.5%. The sequences come from PBMCs, collected in the first trimester of pregnancy. The source is a female donor in good health, serving as a control in a pregnancy study. Some clones in this sample may be carry-over from other donors' samples. Each CDR3 is given without its conserved first and last residue. The order of the fields is V gene, J gene, CDR3 protein.

v_gene: TRBV27
j_gene: TRBJ1-2
CDR3aa: ASSPPGQYNYGYT

v_gene: TRBV14
j_gene: TRBJ1-2
CDR3aa: ASSQKNRDGYT

v_gene: TRBV28
j_gene: TRBJ1-6
CDR3aa: ANRDKYNSPLH

v_gene: TRBV27
j_gene: TRBJ1-1
CDR3aa: ASSFREGTEAF

v_gene: TRBV5-4
j_gene: TRBJ1-1
CDR3aa: ASSLVGGYAEAF

v_gene: TRBV28
j_gene: TRBJ2-7
CDR3aa: ATSPGQYILYEQY

v_gene: TRBV5-6
j_gene: TRBJ1-4
CDR3aa: ASSSGVTATNEKLF

v_gene: TRBV7-2
j_gene: TRBJ1-2
CDR3aa: ASSPGLLSGYT

v_gene: TRBV7-9
j_gene: TRBJ1-4
CDR3aa: ASSFPGAGGEKLF

v_gene: TRBV6-5
j_gene: TRBJ2-1
CDR3aa: ASSPGTGGENEQF

v_gene: TRBV25-1
j_gene: TRBJ1-1
CDR3aa: ASDGGAEAF

v_gene: TRBV5-6
j_gene: TRBJ1-3
CDR3aa: ASSLTSTDFSGNTIY

v_gene: TRBV19
j_gene: TRBJ1-1
CDR3aa: ASQRETEAF

v_gene: TRBV19
j_gene: TRBJ2-7
CDR3aa: ASSTPRQAPYEQY

v_gene: TRBV5-4
j_gene: TRBJ2-7
CDR3aa: ASSLGTGADEQY

v_gene: TRBV10-3
j_gene: TRBJ2-3
CDR3aa: AISAAAGGPDTQY

v_gene: TRBV2
j_gene: TRBJ1-3
CDR3aa: ASSRTGQPSISGNTIY

v_gene: TRBV6-4
j_gene: TRBJ2-1
CDR3aa: ASSDHRQESNEQF

v_gene: TRBV15
j_gene: TRBJ2-2
CDR3aa: ATSFNLGLYNTGELF

v_gene: TRBV2
j_gene: TRBJ1-2
CDR3aa: ASRTTGLDYGYT

v_gene: TRBV7-2
j_gene: TRBJ2-3
CDR3aa: ASRTPGGRDTQY

v_gene: TRBV11-2
j_gene: TRBJ2-7
CDR3aa: ASSETGFYSHEQY

v_gene: TRBV6-5
j_gene: TRBJ2-2
CDR3aa: ASSYRGGSTGELF

v_gene: TRBV4-1
j_gene: TRBJ2-1
CDR3aa: ASSQEGSASTSGYNEQF

v_gene: TRBV5-1
j_gene: TRBJ2-3
CDR3aa: ASSAGTSTDTQY

v_gene: TRBV2
j_gene: TRBJ2-3
CDR3aa: ASGTSGGTTDTQY

v_gene: TRBV15
j_gene: TRBJ1-5
CDR3aa: ATSRGTGYNQPQH

v_gene: TRBV6-5
j_gene: TRBJ1-1
CDR3aa: ASYSEITEAF

v_gene: TRBV28
j_gene: TRBJ1-3
CDR3aa: ASSLPGQGVNTIY

v_gene: TRBV28
j_gene: TRBJ1-1
CDR3aa: ASSVNRVEAF

v_gene: TRBV27
j_gene: TRBJ1-2
CDR3aa: ASSLREDRQGSFGYT

v_gene: TRBV6-5
j_gene: TRBJ1-2
CDR3aa: ASSLGQNGGYT

v_gene: TRBV11-2
j_gene: TRBJ1-2
CDR3aa: ASSFPGTGAGGYT

v_gene: TRBV6-5
j_gene: TRBJ1-4
CDR3aa: ASSYQGTNEKLF

v_gene: TRBV7-9
j_gene: TRBJ1-1
CDR3aa: ASSLRGGTEAF

v_gene: TRBV28
j_gene: TRBJ2-1
CDR3aa: ASSPSGQLSSYNEQF

v_gene: TRBV7-6
j_gene: TRBJ2-2
CDR3aa: ASSLQTGGNTGELF

v_gene: TRBV6-5
j_gene: TRBJ2-7
CDR3aa: ASSYQAGALGEQY

v_gene: TRBV13
j_gene: TRBJ2-5
CDR3aa: ASSLGRNSGPETQY

v_gene: TRBV28
j_gene: TRBJ2-7
CDR3aa: ASSLGQTYEQY

v_gene: TRBV14
j_gene: TRBJ2-5
CDR3aa: ASSQRGETQY

v_gene: TRBV6-6
j_gene: TRBJ1-1
CDR3aa: ASSEDRLNTEAF

v_gene: TRBV28
j_gene: TRBJ2-2
CDR3aa: ASSQPGSGSTGELF

v_gene: TRBV6-5
j_gene: TRBJ2-3
CDR3aa: ASGERDTQY

v_gene: TRBV6-1
j_gene: TRBJ2-3
CDR3aa: ASSVGGRISTDTQY

v_gene: TRBV4-1
j_gene: TRBJ2-7
CDR3aa: ASSHNEWGRPYEQY

v_gene: TRBV11-2
j_gene: TRBJ1-4
CDR3aa: ASSLLGAANEKLF

v_gene: TRBV11-2
j_gene: TRBJ2-7
CDR3aa: ASSSYFPTGTATYEQY

v_gene: TRBV5-1
j_gene: TRBJ2-3
CDR3aa: ASSLGSGTDTQY

v_gene: TRBV19
j_gene: TRBJ1-5
CDR3aa: AGTGGASNQPQH

v_gene: TRBV5-4
j_gene: TRBJ2-7
CDR3aa: ASRSGTSGGFLGEQY

v_gene: TRBV19
j_gene: TRBJ2-3
CDR3aa: ASSPTTGAADTQY

v_gene: TRBV10-3
j_gene: TRBJ2-1
CDR3aa: AISESPTRDEQF

v_gene: TRBV20-1
j_gene: TRBJ1-1
CDR3aa: SAPNSEAF